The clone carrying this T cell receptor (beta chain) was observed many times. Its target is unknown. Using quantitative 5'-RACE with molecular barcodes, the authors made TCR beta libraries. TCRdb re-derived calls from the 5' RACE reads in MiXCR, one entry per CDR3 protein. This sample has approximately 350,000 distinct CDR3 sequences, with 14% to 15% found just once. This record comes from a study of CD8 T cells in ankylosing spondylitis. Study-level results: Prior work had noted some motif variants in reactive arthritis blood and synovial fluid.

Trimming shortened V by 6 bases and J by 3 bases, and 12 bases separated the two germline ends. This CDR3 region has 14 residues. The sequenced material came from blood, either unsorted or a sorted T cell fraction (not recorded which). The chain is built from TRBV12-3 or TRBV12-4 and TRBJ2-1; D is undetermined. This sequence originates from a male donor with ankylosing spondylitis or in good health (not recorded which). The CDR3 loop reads CASSPTNSYNEQFF. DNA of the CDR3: TGTGCCAGCAGCCCTACTAACAGCTACAATGAGCAGTTCTTC.